The TCR beta chain under discussion was sequenced for a study of tissue T cells after allogeneic stem cell transplantation. On this clone: Antigen: not known. Any gene name here is a mouse gene name. The observed sequence ends 1 residue before the CDR3 terminus, with the missing tail filled in from the germline J gene.

Profiled with immunoSEQ multiplex PCR; TCRdb holds only in-frame clones, not every one. The sample holds more than 7,000 clones, approximately 55% seen once. Documented time point: mouse harvest day 7 after allogeneic transplant. Tail vein injection delivered 10^7 T-cell-depleted bone marrow cells and 10^6 splenic CD5+ T cells. The germline V gene encodes CDR1 MSHET and CDR2 SYDVDS. V lost 8 bases, J lost 0 bases, and 15 bases lay in between. The CDR3 runs to 15 residues. Findings and limits, study-wide: Motif-based clustering found tissue-specific repertoire signatures shared across patients, though few clones were shared.

The source of this sequence is a female BALB/c mouse given C57BL/6 T cells with graft-versus-host disease after an allogeneic hematopoietic cell transplant. Material: gut tissue. This chain connects TRBV29 to TRBJ2-3; the D call may be TRBD1 or TRBD2 (5 bases each). The covered CDR3 bases are TGTGCTAGCGCTCGGGACCTGGCTAGTGCAGAAACGCTGTAT. Protein: CASARDLASAETLY. The whole CDR3 sequence is CASARDLASAETLYF.